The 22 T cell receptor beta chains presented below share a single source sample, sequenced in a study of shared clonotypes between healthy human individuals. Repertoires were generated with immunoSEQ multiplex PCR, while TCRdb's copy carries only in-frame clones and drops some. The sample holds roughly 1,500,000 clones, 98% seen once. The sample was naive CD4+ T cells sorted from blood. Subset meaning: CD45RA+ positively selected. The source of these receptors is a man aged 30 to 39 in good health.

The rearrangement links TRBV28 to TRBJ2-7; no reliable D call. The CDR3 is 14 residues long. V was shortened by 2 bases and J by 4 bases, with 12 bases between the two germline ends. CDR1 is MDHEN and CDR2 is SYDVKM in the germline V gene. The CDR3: CASSLIRAQYEQYF. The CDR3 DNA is TGTGCCAGCAGTTTAATCCGGGCCCAGTACGAGCAGTACTTC.

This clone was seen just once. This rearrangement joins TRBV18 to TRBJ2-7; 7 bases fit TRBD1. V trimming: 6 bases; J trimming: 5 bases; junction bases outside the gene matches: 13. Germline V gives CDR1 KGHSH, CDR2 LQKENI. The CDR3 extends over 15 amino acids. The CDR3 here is CASSERQGSRNEQYF. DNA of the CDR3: TGTGCCAGCTCTGAACGACAGGGATCTAGAAACGAGCAGTACTTC.

CDR3 in DNA: TGTGCCATCAGTGTTGGAAAGGGACGGACCTTAGGAGAGCAGTACTTC. Translating gives CAISVGKGRTLGEQYF. V usage is TRBV10-3 and J usage is TRBJ2-7, with D possibly called TRBD1 or TRBD2 (5 bases each). CDR1 is ENHRY and CDR2 is SYGVKD in the germline V gene. Trimming shortened V by 4 bases and J by 7 bases, and 23 bases separated the two germline ends. This CDR3 spans 16 amino acids.

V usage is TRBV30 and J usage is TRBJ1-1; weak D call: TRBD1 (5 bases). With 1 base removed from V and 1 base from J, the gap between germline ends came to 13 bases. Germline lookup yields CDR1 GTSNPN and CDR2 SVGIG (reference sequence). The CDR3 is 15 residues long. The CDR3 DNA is TGTGCCTGGAGTGGGGGGAGCAGGGCGAACACTGAAGCTTTCTTT. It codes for CAWSGGSRANTEAFF. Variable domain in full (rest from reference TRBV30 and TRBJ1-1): SQTIHQWPATLVQPVGSPLSLECTVEGTSNPNLYWYRQAAGRGLQLLFYSVGIGQISSEVPQNLSASRPQDRQFILSSKKLLLSDSGFYLCAWSGGSRANTEAFFGQGTRLTVV.

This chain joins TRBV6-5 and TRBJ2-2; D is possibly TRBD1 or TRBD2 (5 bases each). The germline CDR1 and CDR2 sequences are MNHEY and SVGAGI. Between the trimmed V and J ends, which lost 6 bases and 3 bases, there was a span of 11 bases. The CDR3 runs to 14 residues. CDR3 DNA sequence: TGTGCCAGCAGCCGGGACCGTGACACCGGGGAGCTGTTTTTT. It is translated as CASSRDRDTGELFF.

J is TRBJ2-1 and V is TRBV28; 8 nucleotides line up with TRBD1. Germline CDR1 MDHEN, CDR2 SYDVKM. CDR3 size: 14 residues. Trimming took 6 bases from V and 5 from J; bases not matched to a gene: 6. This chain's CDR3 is CASSRTGWDNEQFF. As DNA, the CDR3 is TGTGCCAGCAGCAGGACAGGGTGGGACAATGAGCAGTTCTTC. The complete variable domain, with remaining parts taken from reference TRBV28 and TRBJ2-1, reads DVKVTQSSRYLVKRTGEKVFLECVQDMDHENMFWYRQDPGLGLRLIYFSYDVKMKEKGDIPEGYSVSREKKERFSLILESASTNQTSMYLCASSRTGWDNEQFFGPGTRLTVL.

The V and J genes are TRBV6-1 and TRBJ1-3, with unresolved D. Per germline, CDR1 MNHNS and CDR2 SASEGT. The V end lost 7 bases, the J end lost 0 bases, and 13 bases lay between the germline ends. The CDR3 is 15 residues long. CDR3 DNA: TGTGCCAGCACGGTGGCGACGACCTCTGGAAACACCATATATTTT. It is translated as CASTVATTSGNTIYF.

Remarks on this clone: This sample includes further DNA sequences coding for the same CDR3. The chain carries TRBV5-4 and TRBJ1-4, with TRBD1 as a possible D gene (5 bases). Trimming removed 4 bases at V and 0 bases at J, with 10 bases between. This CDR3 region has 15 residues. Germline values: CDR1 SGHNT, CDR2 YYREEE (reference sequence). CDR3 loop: CASSPDSATNEKLFF. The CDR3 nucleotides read TGTGCCAGCAGCCCCGACAGTGCAACTAATGAAAAACTGTTTTTT.

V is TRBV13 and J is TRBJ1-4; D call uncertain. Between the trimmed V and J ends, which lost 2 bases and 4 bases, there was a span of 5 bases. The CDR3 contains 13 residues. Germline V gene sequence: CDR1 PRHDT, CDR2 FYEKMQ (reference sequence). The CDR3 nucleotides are TGTGCCAGCAGCTTATACGATAATGAAAAACTGTTTTTT. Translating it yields CASSLYDNEKLFF.

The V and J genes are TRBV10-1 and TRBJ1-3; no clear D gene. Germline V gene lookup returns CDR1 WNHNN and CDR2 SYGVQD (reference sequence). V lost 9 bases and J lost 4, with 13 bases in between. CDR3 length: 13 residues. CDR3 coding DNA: TGCGCCAGGGAGATGGATAGCGGAAACACCATATATTTT. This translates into CAREMDSGNTIYF.

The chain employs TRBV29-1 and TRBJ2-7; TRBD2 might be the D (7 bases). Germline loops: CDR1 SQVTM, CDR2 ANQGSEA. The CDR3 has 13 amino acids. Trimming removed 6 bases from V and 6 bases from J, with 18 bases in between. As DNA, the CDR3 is TGCAGCGTGTCGATTGGGGGGGCTGTCGAGCAGTACTTC. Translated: CSVSIGGAVEQYF.

CDR3 amino acids: CASSIPMAGLKTPDTQYF. CDR3 DNA: TGTGCCAGTAGTATACCAATGGCAGGCCTTAAGACCCCAGATACGCAGTATTTT. This sequence joins TRBV19 and TRBJ2-3; no clear D. Germline CDR1 is LNHDA and CDR2 is SQIVND (reference sequence). The ends were cut back, 2 bases at V and 4 bases at J, with 22 bases in the middle. CDR3 length: 18 amino acids.

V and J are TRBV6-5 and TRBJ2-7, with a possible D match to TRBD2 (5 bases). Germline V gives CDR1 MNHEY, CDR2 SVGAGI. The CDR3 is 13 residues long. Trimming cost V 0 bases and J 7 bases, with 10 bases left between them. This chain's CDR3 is CASSYSSGWEQYF. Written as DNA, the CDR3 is TGTGCCAGCAGTTACTCGTCGGGGTGGGAGCAGTACTTC.

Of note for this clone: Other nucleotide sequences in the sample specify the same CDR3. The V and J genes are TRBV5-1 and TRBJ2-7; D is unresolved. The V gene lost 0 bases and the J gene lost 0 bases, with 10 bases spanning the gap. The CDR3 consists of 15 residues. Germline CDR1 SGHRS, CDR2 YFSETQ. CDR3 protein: CASSLEGLSSYEQYF. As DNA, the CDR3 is TGCGCCAGCAGCTTGGAAGGCCTGAGCTCCTACGAGCAGTACTTC.

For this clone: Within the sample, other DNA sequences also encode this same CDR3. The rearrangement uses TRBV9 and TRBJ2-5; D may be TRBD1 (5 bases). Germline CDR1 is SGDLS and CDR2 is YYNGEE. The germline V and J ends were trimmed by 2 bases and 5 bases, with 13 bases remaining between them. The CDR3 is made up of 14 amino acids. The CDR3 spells CASSVQGSGETQYF. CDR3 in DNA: TGTGCCAGCAGCGTGCAGGGAAGTGGCGAGACCCAGTACTTC.

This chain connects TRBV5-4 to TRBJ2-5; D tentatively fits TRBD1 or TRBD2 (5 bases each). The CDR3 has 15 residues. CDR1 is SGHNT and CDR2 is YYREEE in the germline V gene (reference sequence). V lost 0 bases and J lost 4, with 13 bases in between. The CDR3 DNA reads TGTGCCAGCAGCTTGGCCGGGGCAGGGAGAGAGACCCAGTACTTC. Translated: CASSLAGAGRETQYF.

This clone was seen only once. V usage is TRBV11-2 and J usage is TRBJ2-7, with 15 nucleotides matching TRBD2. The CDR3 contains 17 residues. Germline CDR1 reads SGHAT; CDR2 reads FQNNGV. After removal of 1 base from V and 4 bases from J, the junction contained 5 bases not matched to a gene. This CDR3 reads CASSLGRTSGRGYEQYF. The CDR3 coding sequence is TGTGCCAGCAGCTTAGGCCGGACTAGCGGGAGGGGTTACGAGCAGTACTTC.

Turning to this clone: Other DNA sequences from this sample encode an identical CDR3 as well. As DNA, the CDR3 is TGTGCCTGGAGCACTTCTGGGGCCAACGTCCTGACTTTC. This gives the protein CAWSTSGANVLTF. The gene calls are TRBV30 and TRBJ2-6, with D hard to call. The CDR3 totals 13 residues. Per germline, CDR1 GTSNPN and CDR2 SVGIG (reference sequence). Trimming stripped 3 bases from V and 1 base from J, with 4 bases between.

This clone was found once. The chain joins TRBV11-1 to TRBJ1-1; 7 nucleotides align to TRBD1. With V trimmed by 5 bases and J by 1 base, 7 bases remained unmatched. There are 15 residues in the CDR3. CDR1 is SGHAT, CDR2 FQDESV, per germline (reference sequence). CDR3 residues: CASSLRRDRNTEAFF. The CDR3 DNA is TGTGCCAGCAGCCTCCGCCGGGACAGGAACACTGAAGCTTTCTTT.

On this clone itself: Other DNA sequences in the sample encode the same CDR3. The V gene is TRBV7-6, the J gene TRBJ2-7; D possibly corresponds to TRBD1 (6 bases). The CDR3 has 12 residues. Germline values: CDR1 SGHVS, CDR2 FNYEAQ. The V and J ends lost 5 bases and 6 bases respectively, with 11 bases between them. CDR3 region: CASSLTGPEQYF. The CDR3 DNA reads TGTGCCAGCAGCCTCACAGGGCCCGAGCAGTACTTC.

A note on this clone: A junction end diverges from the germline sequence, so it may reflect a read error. The CDR3 DNA follows: TGTGCTAGTGCTTTGGGGAACAGGGACAATCAGCCCCAGCATTTT. As protein: CASALGNRDNQPQHF. The V gene is TRBV12-5, the J gene TRBJ1-5; possibly TRBD1 for D (6 bases). Per the germline V gene, CDR1 is LGHNT and CDR2 is FRNRAP. This CDR3 region has 15 residues.

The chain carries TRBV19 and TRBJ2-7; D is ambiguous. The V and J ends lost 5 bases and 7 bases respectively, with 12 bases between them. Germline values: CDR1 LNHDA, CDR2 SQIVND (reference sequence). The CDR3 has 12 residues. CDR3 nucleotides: TGTGCCAGTAGTCGAACTCCCGTGGAGCAGTACTTC. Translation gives CASSRTPVEQYF.